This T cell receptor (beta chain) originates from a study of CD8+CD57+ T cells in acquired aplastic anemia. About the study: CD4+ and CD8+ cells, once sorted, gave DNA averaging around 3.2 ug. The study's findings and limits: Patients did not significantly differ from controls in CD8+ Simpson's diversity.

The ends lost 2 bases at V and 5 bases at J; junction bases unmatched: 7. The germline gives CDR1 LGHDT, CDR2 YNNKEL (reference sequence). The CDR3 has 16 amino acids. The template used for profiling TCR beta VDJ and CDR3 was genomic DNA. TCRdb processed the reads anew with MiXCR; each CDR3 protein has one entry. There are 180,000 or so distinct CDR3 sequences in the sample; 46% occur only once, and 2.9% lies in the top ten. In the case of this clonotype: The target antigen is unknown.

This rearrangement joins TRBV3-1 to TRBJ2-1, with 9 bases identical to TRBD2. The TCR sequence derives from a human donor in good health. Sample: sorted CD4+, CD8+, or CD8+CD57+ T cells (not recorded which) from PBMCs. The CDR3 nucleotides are TGTGCCAGCAGCCAACGGGCGGGAGGGAAGAACAATGAGCAGTTCTTC. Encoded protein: CASSQRAGGKNNEQFF.